This TCR beta chain was found in a study of T cell responses to AZD1222 COVID-19 vaccine (dated by TCRdb to the early 2020s). For the wider study: A total of just over 230 trial participants underwent TCR sequencing, of whom about 210 had received two doses of AZD1222 and some 26 had received two doses of the MenACWY control vaccine. Trial participants were enrolled by age into subgroups of 18-55, 56-69 and 70-plus years, and roughly 160, 29 and 62 TCR-sequenced participants, respectively, were included in these subgroups.

The CDR3 regions of human TCRbeta chains were analyzed by immunosequencing. The published analysis was carried out like this. TCRs in the repertoires were matched against a reference library of SARS-CoV-2-specific TCRs that had been generated with the MIRA antigen-specificity platform. Breadth was defined as the fraction of unique TCRs that were SARS-CoV-2-associated, and depth was defined as the fraction of total T cells that were SARS-CoV-2-associated. Using the MIRA data, each spike-specific TCR was assigned both to the spike region to which the TCR was reactive and to a CD4 or CD8 class. Log10-transformed breadth and depth values were compared by one-way ANOVA with Sidak's multiple comparisons tests. In its TCRdb copy, this immuneACCESS table keeps in-frame sequences only and misses some clones. Where compared with another copy, unresolved V genes explain less than half of these, and the others have no known cause. V and J calls and clone size are those listed in that table; D and trimming were worked out from the DNA. The sample records 100,000 to 150,000 clones, around 92% of which are singletons. The top ten clones comprise 1.5% to 2% of the sample.

In light of the paper, this sample's time point label describes: about 28 days (+/-7) after the second vaccine dose. AZD1222 recipients whose second dose came at about 4 weeks and those whose second dose came at about 12 weeks were combined into one group, since spike-specific TCR depth and breadth did not differ between the two schedules. The vaccinee samples were drawn from two UK trials, COV001 and COV002, one of which was a single-blind randomized controlled phase 2/3 trial testing AZD1222 (ChAdOx1 nCoV-19) in healthy adults. Trial participant PBMC samples were collected at day 0 and day 28 after the second dose for TCRbeta chain sequencing. General findings and caveats noted by the study authors: Vaccine-associated CD4 TCRs spanned the whole spike protein, with dominant responses in regions 160-218 and 743-854. After two AZD1222 doses, spike-specific TCR breadth and depth were significantly higher than at day 0 and than in MenACWY recipients. Reportedly, almost half of the unique spike-specific TCRs recognized epitopes lying outside the regions that are mutated in the B.1.351 and B.1.1.7 variants. Participants were mostly white British, with more females than males. The authors suggested clonal diversity may have been underestimated. In the small 56-69-year group, the increase in depth fell short of significance, most likely because of low power. No day 14 peak-response samples were available, so repertoires were characterized only after the peak T cell response. Conclusions about previously exposed vaccinees are limited because only 5 or 6 AZD1222 recipients were SARS-CoV-2 seropositive at baseline.

Concerning this clone itself: Which antigen it targets is not known. No base quality values were provided; no much bigger clone lies one nucleotide off.

The starting material was peripheral blood, obtained 28 days after the second AZD1222 dose. The sequence was obtained from an adult who received the AZD1222 COVID-19 vaccine.

This receptor has the CDR3 CASSGGSSDEQFF. At the DNA level, the sequence is TGTGCCAGCAGCGGCGGTTCTAGCGATGAGCAGTTCTTC. The sequence links TRBV9 to TRBJ2-1; the D segment could be TRBD2, given 6 matching bases. Trimming removed 3 bases from V and 8 bases from J, leaving 12 bases between the germline ends. The germline V gene supplies CDR1 SGDLS and CDR2 YYNGEE. Spanning cysteine to phenylalanine, the CDR3 consists of 13 amino acids. The only DNA kept is the CDR3, 39 bases in frame from the first base. Full variable domain (CDR3 extended with the reference TRBV9 and TRBJ2-1 proteins): DSGVTQTPKHLITATGQRVTLRCSPRSGDLSVYWYQQSLDQGLQFLIQYYNGEERAKGNILERFSAQQFPDLHSELNLSSLELGDSALYFCASSGGSSDEQFFGPGTRLTVL.